Listed below are T cell receptor beta chains from one sample, sequenced in a study of cytomegalovirus exposure and HLA in healthy donors. TCRdb's table, derived via immunoSEQ multiplex PCR, lists solely in-frame clones and lacks some. Among 100,000 to 150,000 clones listed, over 9.5% were seen once. Sequenced input: PBMCs. The receptors derive from a woman aged 18 to 35 in good health and CMV-seropositive. The CDR3 runs from the conserved cysteine through the conserved F or W. The order of the fields is V gene, D gene, J gene, CDR3 length, clone size, CDR3 protein, CDR3 DNA. The D gene is left open where the match is weak. Expanded clones get a size class; other rows say once, few or many, or leave the size out.

TRBV6-1	NA	TRBJ2-1	11	NA	CASSVGNEQFF	TGTGCCAGCAGTGTCGGGAATGAGCAGTTCTTC
TRBV10-3	TRBD2	TRBJ2-2	18	few	CAISEPRLAGGNTGELFF	TGTGCCATCAGTGAGCCAAGGCTAGCGGGAGGGAACACCGGGGAGCTGTTTTTT
TRBV11-2	TRBD1	TRBJ2-3	15	NA	CASSLRTGPTDTQYF	TGTGCCAGCAGCCTAAGGACAGGGCCCACAGATACGCAGTATTTT
TRBV7-6	TRBD1	TRBJ2-7	13	few	CASSLGQVNEQYF	TGTGCCAGCAGCTTGGGACAGGTGAACGAGCAGTACTTC
TRBV28	NA	TRBJ2-2	12	NA	CASSFNTGELFF	TGTGCCAGCAGCTTTAACACCGGGGAGCTGTTTTTT
TRBV7-3	TRBD2	TRBJ2-7	14	NA	CASSSGTSSAEQYF	TGTGCCAGCAGCTCCGGGACTAGCTCCGCCGAGCAGTACTTC
TRBV10-3	TRBD2	TRBJ2-7	18	few	CAISEPFITSGAIHEQYF	TGTGCCATCAGTGAGCCCTTCATTACTAGCGGGGCCATCCACGAGCAGTACTTC
TRBV29-1	TRBD2	TRBJ2-7	11	few	CSVVGRDEQYF	TGCAGCGTTGTTGGGAGGGACGAGCAGTACTTC
TRBV6-1	NA	TRBJ2-1	14	NA	CATRTESIYNEQFF	TGTGCCACCCGAACGGAGAGTATATACAATGAGCAGTTCTTC
TRBV29-1	TRBD1	TRBJ2-3	14	NA	CSANDRVRTDTQYF	TGCAGCGCTAACGACAGGGTGAGGACAGATACGCAGTATTTT
TRBV28	TRBD2	TRBJ2-5	15	NA	CASSTGTSGSETQYF	TGTGCCAGCAGTACTGGGACTAGCGGGAGTGAGACCCAGTACTTC
TRBV10-3	TRBD1	TRBJ1-5	14	few	CATQTGLLNQPQHF	TGTGCCACTCAGACAGGGTTACTTAATCAGCCCCAGCATTTT
TRBV6-5	TRBD1	TRBJ1-2	13	many	CASSLDRINGYTF	TGTGCCAGCAGTTTGGACAGGATCAATGGCTACACCTTC
TRBV6-1	NA	TRBJ1-5	16	NA	CASSEFGVMRDQPQHF	TGTGCCAGCAGTGAATTCGGGGTTATGAGAGATCAGCCCCAGCATTTT
TRBV27	TRBD2	TRBJ2-3	16	NA	CASSARTSGGVDTQYF	TGTGCCAGCAGTGCCCGGACTAGCGGGGGTGTAGATACGCAGTATTTT
TRBV5-1	NA	TRBJ2-1	15	few	CASSFESSEVNEQFF	TGCGCCAGCAGCTTTGAGAGCTCCGAGGTCAATGAGCAGTTCTTC
TRBV28	NA	TRBJ2-6	14	NA	CASSSPQGANVLTF	TGTGCCAGCAGTTCTCCGCAGGGGGCCAACGTCCTGACTTTC
TRBV5-1	TRBD1	TRBJ1-3	16	NA	CASTDQTGPPGNTIYF	TGCGCCAGCACCGACCAGACAGGGCCTCCTGGAAACACCATATATTTT
TRBV7-8	TRBD1	TRBJ1-1	15	few	CASINARDRNTEAFF	TGTGCCAGCATCAACGCCCGGGACAGGAACACTGAAGCTTTCTTT
TRBV6-4	NA	TRBJ2-3	16	many	CASSDAGGGSADTQYF	TGTGCCAGCAGTGACGCCGGTGGGGGCAGCGCAGATACGCAGTATTTT
TRBV30	NA	TRBJ2-5	12	few	CAWREQQETQYF	TGTGCCTGGCGGGAGCAGCAAGAGACCCAGTACTTC
TRBV15	NA	TRBJ1-5	13	few	CATTAGPDQPQHF	TGTGCCACCACGGCAGGCCCTGATCAGCCCCAGCATTTT
TRBV4-2	NA	TRBJ2-7	15	few	CASSQERGWSYEQYF	TGTGCCAGCAGCCAAGAAAGGGGCTGGTCCTACGAGCAGTACTTC
TRBV7-9	TRBD1	TRBJ1-5	14	NA	CASSGQGVSQPQHF	TGTGCCAGCAGCGGACAGGGGGTAAGTCAGCCCCAGCATTTT
TRBV2	TRBD1	TRBJ1-2	15	NA	CASSEAGGQLYGYTF	TGTGCCAGCAGTGAAGCAGGGGGACAGCTCTATGGCTACACCTTC
TRBV28	TRBD1	TRBJ1-3	14	few	CASEDRDSGNTIYF	TGTGCCAGCGAAGACAGGGACTCTGGAAACACCATATATTTT